This TCR beta chain emerged from a study of regulatory T cells in long-lasting Graves disease. Both iRepertoire HTBI primers and Arm-PCR of CDR3 regions were used to build the TCR beta libraries. As originally analysed: Analysis of the samples identified 60 to 75 TRBV and roughly 15 TRBJ segments. MiXCR was run by TCRdb on the multiplex PCR reads, yielding one entry per CDR3 protein. The V and J calls follow TCRdb's processing rather than the paper's. The sample consists of around 460,000 distinct CDR3 sequences, about 20% of them appearing once. As to time point: persistent/refractory GD, antithyroid drugs over 5 years with positive TRAb. Making the TCR library involved RNA that had been extracted from PBMCs. The sample was peripheral blood mononuclear cells (PBMCs), taken when the disease was refractory, from a patient treated with antithyroid drugs. The sequence came from a female donor with Graves disease.

CDR3 region: CASRPGTDYEQYF. Written as DNA, the CDR3 is TGCGCCAGCAGGCCCGGGACAGACTACGAGCAGTACTTC. The V and J genes are TRBV5-1 and TRBJ2-7, with 7 bases lining up with TRBD1. Germline assignment: CDR1 SGHRS and CDR2 YFSETQ. The J segment lost 3 bases and the V segment lost 5 bases, leaving 5 bases of the junction unmatched. The CDR3 is made up of 13 amino acids.